This T cell receptor beta chain is drawn from a study of T cells in Graves' hyperthyroidism and ophthalmopathy. The wider study: The blood sample was taken at first diagnosis, before treatment began. Study conclusions and caveats: Through a model of 13 V-J features, ophthalmopathy was separated from stable hyperthyroidism.

V gave up 7 bases and J gave up 3 bases; unmatched junction bases: 5. The CDR3 totals 12 residues. CDR1 SQVTM and CDR2 ANQGSEA come from the germline V gene. The CDR3 regions of TCR beta were amplified from RNA transcripts. The HTBI set primed first-round TCR CDR3 RT-PCR. In TCRdb, the multiplex PCR reads were re-called with MiXCR into one record per CDR3 protein. The sample contains 500,000 to 650,000 distinct CDR3 sequences, roughly 15% of which appear only once. This clonotype was counted at least ten times. Its antigen is undetermined. Uncontrolled infection, other autoimmune disease, pregnancy or lactation excluded patients.

V gene TRBV29-1 combines with J gene TRBJ1-1, with TRBD1 matching over 7 bases. The material sequenced was blood. This clonotype was sampled from a woman in her fifties or sixties with Graves' ophthalmopathy. Here the CDR3 reads CSGNRGYTEAFF. CDR3 nucleotides: TGCAGCGGTAACAGGGGCTACACTGAAGCTTTCTTT.